This is a list of T cell receptor beta chains from one sample in a study of T-cell reconstitution after alpha-beta-depleted transplantation in children. Each CDR3 protein gets one entry after TCRdb re-called the PCR reads with MiXCR. The data show over 200,000 distinct CDR3 sequences, 8.5% to 10% seen once. The sequencing here drew on PBMCs from the stem cell graft donor, taken from the stem cell graft. Every receptor here comes from a human donor who donated a stem cell graft to a child with acute lymphoblastic leukemia. Each CDR3 is given with its conserved first and last residue. Each record gives: clone size, V gene, D gene, J gene, CDR3 DNA, CDR3 protein. D genes are given only for firm matches. Clone size appears in some rows only: once, few, many, or a class for an expanded clone.

many	TRBV12-3/TRBV12-4	NA	TRBJ1-5	TGTGCCAGCAAGTTACTGGAAACCCAGCCCCAGCATTTT	CASKLLETQPQHF
NA	TRBV3-1	NA	TRBJ2-5	TGTGCCAGCAGCCAAGAAGAAGAGACCCAGTACTTC	CASSQEEETQYF
few	TRBV20-1	NA	TRBJ1-2	TGCAGTGCTAGAGATTCGGGGCAAGGCTATGGCTACACCTTC	CSARDSGQGYGYTF
NA	TRBV20-1	TRBD1	TRBJ1-5	TGCAGTGCTAGAGATGGGACAGACCATCAGCCCCAGCATTTT	CSARDGTDHQPQHF
few	TRBV5-6	NA	TRBJ1-2	TGTGCCAGCAGCTTAAAGGATGGCTACACCTTC	CASSLKDGYTF
NA	TRBV20-1	NA	TRBJ2-2	TGCAGTGCTAGATTGGGGGGCGGTAAAACCGGGGAGCTGTTTTTT	CSARLGGGKTGELFF
NA	TRBV20-1	NA	TRBJ1-1	TGCAGTGCTAGGGGGGCGGGGGGCACTGAAGCTTTCTTT	CSARGAGGTEAFF
few	TRBV12-3/TRBV12-4	NA	TRBJ2-5	TGTGCCAGCAGTTTTGGTAGCTACGAGACCCAGTACTTC	CASSFGSYETQYF
many	TRBV20-1	NA	TRBJ2-5	TGCAGTACCACTACATCGGGAGAGACCCAGTACTTC	CSTTTSGETQYF
NA	TRBV12-3/TRBV12-4	NA	TRBJ1-6	TGTGCCAGCAGTTTTGGAGGGGAATCACCCCTCCACTTT	CASSFGGESPLHF
NA	TRBV27	TRBD2	TRBJ2-7	TGTGCCAGCAGCAGAAGCGGGGGGACAAACTACGAGCAGTACTTC	CASSRSGGTNYEQYF
many	TRBV2	NA	TRBJ2-7	TGTGCCAGCACGCTTGGCAACTACGAGCAGTACTTC	CASTLGNYEQYF
few	TRBV12-5	TRBD1	TRBJ1-2	TGTGCTAGTGACGGACAGGGGAGGAACTATGGCTACACCTTC	CASDGQGRNYGYTF
NA	TRBV4-1	NA	TRBJ1-5	TGCGCCAGCAGCCAAGATTGGGACCAGGAGGTGCAGCCCCAGCATTTT	CASSQDWDQEVQPQHF
many	TRBV28	TRBD1	TRBJ2-6	TGTGCCAGCAGTTTCGGTCGGCCAGGGGGCCCCAACGTCCTGACTTTC	CASSFGRPGGPNVLTF
many	TRBV3-1	NA	TRBJ2-2	TGTGCCAGCAGCCGGAGACGTTTTTCTATAGTAAACACCGGGGAGCTGTTTTTT	CASSRRRFSIVNTGELFF
NA	TRBV12-3/TRBV12-4	NA	TRBJ1-5	TGTGCCAGCAGTAATCCCTCAGGGAATCAGCCCCAGCATTTT	CASSNPSGNQPQHF
NA	TRBV20-1	NA	TRBJ2-7	TGCAGTGCTAGAAGGATTCGCTTGCTAGGGGGGGAGGTCACCTACGAGCAGTACTTC	CSARRIRLLGGEVTYEQYF
NA	TRBV29-1	NA	TRBJ2-1	TGCAGCGTTCTCTTTCAGGGAACACAATTTTTAGGTCAACAGTTCTTC	CSVLFQGTQFLGQQFF
few	TRBV5-1	NA	TRBJ1-4	TGCGCCAGCACCATTGGGGACGAACCGCTGAAAAAACTGTTTTTT	CASTIGDEPLKKLFF
many	TRBV7-9	NA	TRBJ2-3	TGTGCCAGCAGCTTAGCCGGTCGGCCTAGCACAGATACGCAGTATTTT	CASSLAGRPSTDTQYF
few	TRBV21-1	NA	TRBJ1-1	TGTGCCAGCAGCAAATTCGAGGGAAGGTTCGGTGAAGCTTTCTTT	CASSKFEGRFGEAFF
NA	TRBV7-9	NA	TRBJ2-3	TGTGCCAGCAGCTTAGTCCGGGGTACCGAGTTATCGGGCGATACGCAGTATTTT	CASSLVRGTELSGDTQYF
NA	TRBV6-1	NA	TRBJ2-3	TGTGCCAGCAGGACAAGGGGGGCCCCTAGCACAGATACGCAGTATTTT	CASRTRGAPSTDTQYF
few	TRBV14	NA	TRBJ2-6	TGTGCCAGCAGCCAAGATCGAGGGGCGTTGCCCCGGGCCAACGTCCTGACTTTC	CASSQDRGALPRANVLTF
few	TRBV6-5	TRBD1	TRBJ1-1	TGTGCCAGCCTACAGGGGGGCACTGAAGCTTTCTTT	CASLQGGTEAFF
few	TRBV6-5	NA	TRBJ2-3	TGTGCCAGCAGTTACAACCCCCCGCCGGCAGATACGCAGTATTTT	CASSYNPPPADTQYF
NA	TRBV6-2/TRBV6-3	TRBD1	TRBJ2-7	TGTGCCAGCAGCCAGGCCTGGGACAGGGGGCTTTACGAGCAGTACTTC	CASSQAWDRGLYEQYF
few	TRBV12-3/TRBV12-4	TRBD2	TRBJ2-5	TGTGCCAGCAGTGCCGGGACTAGCGTCGGAGAGACCCAGTACTTC	CASSAGTSVGETQYF
many	TRBV12-3/TRBV12-4	TRBD1	TRBJ2-2	TGTGCCAGCAGTTTCGAGACAGGGGTCACCGGGGAGCTGTTTTTT	CASSFETGVTGELFF
few	TRBV12-3/TRBV12-4	TRBD1	TRBJ2-7	TGTGCCAGCAGTTTAAGGGACAGGGAAGGCGAGCAGTACTTC	CASSLRDREGEQYF
few	TRBV20-1	TRBD2	TRBJ2-7	TGCAGTGCCTCTAGCGGGGGAAGCGAGCAGTACTTC	CSASSGGSEQYF
NA	TRBV5-1	TRBD1	TRBJ1-3	TGCGCCAGCAGGGGAGGGACAGACCCTGGAAACACCATATATTTT	CASRGGTDPGNTIYF
many	TRBV27	NA	TRBJ2-7	TGTGCCAGCAACTCAATCGGGGGACGGTCCTACGAGCAGTACTTC	CASNSIGGRSYEQYF
NA	TRBV24-1	TRBD1	TRBJ1-5	TGTGCCACCAGTGACGGGACAGGTCGGGATCAGCCCCAGCATTTT	CATSDGTGRDQPQHF
many	TRBV6-2/TRBV6-3	NA	TRBJ2-3	TGTGCCAGCAGTACCCTTGGCGATACGCAGTATTTT	CASSTLGDTQYF
few	TRBV5-1	TRBD1	TRBJ1-2	TGCGCCAGCAGTCAGGGGGGCAGAACGCCGTCGGGCTACACCTTC	CASSQGGRTPSGYTF
NA	TRBV5-1	TRBD1	TRBJ2-1	TGCGCCAGCGGGACAGGGGGCTCCTACAATGAGCAGTTCTTC	CASGTGGSYNEQFF
NA	TRBV27	NA	TRBJ2-7	TGTGCCAGCAAAGTGGGGTTGGGGACCTACGAGCAGTACTTC	CASKVGLGTYEQYF
NA	TRBV7-9	TRBD1	TRBJ2-7	TGTGCCAGCAGCGGCGGGACAGGGGTCGCCTACGAGCAGTACTTC	CASSGGTGVAYEQYF
NA	TRBV19	NA	TRBJ1-3	TGTGCCAGTAGTATAGGGGGCTCTGGAAACACCATATATTTT	CASSIGGSGNTIYF
many	TRBV20-1	NA	TRBJ2-3	TGCAGTTCTCCCGATCACGGCGTAAGCACAGATACGCAGTATTTT	CSSPDHGVSTDTQYF
many	TRBV3-1	NA	TRBJ1-4	TGTGCCAGCAGCCCGCCAATCAGGCCTAAAAAACTGTTTTTT	CASSPPIRPKKLFF
few	TRBV5-5	NA	TRBJ1-2	TGTGCCAGCAGCTTCCGTGGGGATTTAGGTGGCTACACCTTC	CASSFRGDLGGYTF
many	TRBV12-3/TRBV12-4	TRBD2	TRBJ2-1	TGTGCCAGCCTAGCGGGGGGAGAGCAGTTCTTC	CASLAGGEQFF
few	TRBV18	NA	TRBJ2-7	TGTGCCAGCTCAGAGACGGACGAACCCAACGAGCAGTACTTC	CASSETDEPNEQYF
many	TRBV11-2	NA	TRBJ2-2	TGTGCCAGCAGCTTAGGGGGGTCCCGGTACGGGGAGCTGTTTTTT	CASSLGGSRYGELFF
NA	TRBV5-1	TRBD1	TRBJ2-7	TGCGCCAGCAGCTCAAAAACGGACAGGGCGGTCGAGCAGTACTTC	CASSSKTDRAVEQYF
NA	TRBV7-2	NA	TRBJ1-6	TGTGCCAGCAGCTGGAACGGGGGAGGGTTGGTCTCACCCCTCCACTTT	CASSWNGGGLVSPLHF
many	TRBV10-3	TRBD1	TRBJ2-3	TGTGCCATCAGTGAGTCGAGGGGGCTTAAGGATACGCAGTATTTT	CAISESRGLKDTQYF
NA	TRBV5-1	NA	TRBJ2-7	TGCGCCAGCAGCTTGGTTCAACCGGGGGAGCAGTACTTC	CASSLVQPGEQYF
NA	TRBV5-1	NA	TRBJ1-5	TGCGCCAGCAGCTTAGATCGGCAGTCTGGAAATCAGCCCCAGCATTTT	CASSLDRQSGNQPQHF
NA	TRBV29-1	NA	TRBJ1-5	TGCAGCGTTGGTTGGGGAAATGGCAATCAGCCCCAGCATTTT	CSVGWGNGNQPQHF
NA	TRBV6-1	NA	TRBJ1-3	TGTGCCAGCAGGGACGCCGACTCTGGAAACACCATATATTTT	CASRDADSGNTIYF